The 18 T cell receptor beta chains below all came from one sample that was sequenced in a study of cytomegalovirus exposure and HLA in healthy donors. 13 Jbeta primers and 60 Vbeta primers were used for the PCR. The method was immunoSEQ multiplex PCR; TCRdb's version includes in-frame clones alone and lacks a portion of them. This table holds about 100,000 clones, about three quarters found once. The sequenced sample consisted of PBMCs. Source of these receptors: a man aged 35 to 55 in good health and CMV-seropositive.

The rearrangement joins TRBV15 to TRBJ2-6; 12 positions agree with TRBD2. The V gene's germline CDR1 is LNHNV and CDR2 YYDKDF (reference sequence). This CDR3 contains 22 residues. V lost 5 bases to trimming and J lost 4 bases; unmatched junction nucleotides: 21. CDR3: CATSPTRRELAGGSGGANVLTF. CDR3 coding DNA: TGTGCCACCAGCCCCACGCGGCGGGAACTAGCGGGGGGTTCAGGAGGGGCCAACGTCCTGACTTTC.

About this clone: Other DNA sequences within the sample encode an identical CDR3. V gene TRBV4-2 combines with J gene TRBJ1-2; the D is unclear. Trimming removed 1 base at V and 2 bases at J, with 11 bases between. This CDR3 has 15 residues. The germline CDR1 and CDR2 sequences are LGHNA and YNFKEQ. Here the CDR3 reads CASSQVAGLNYGYTF. The CDR3 DNA is TGTGCCAGCAGCCAAGTTGCAGGACTAAACTATGGCTACACCTTC.

The genes are TRBV7-6 and TRBJ2-4; a possible D gene is TRBD1 (5 bases). V was pared by 0 bases and J by 7 bases, with 10 bases between. The CDR3 runs 14 residues. Germline V gives CDR1 SGHVS, CDR2 FNYEAQ. The DNA of the CDR3 is TGTGCCAGCAGCTTAGCGAGGACAAATAACATTCAGTACTTC. Encoded protein: CASSLARTNNIQYF.

This clone turned up a few times. V is TRBV5-1 and J is TRBJ2-3, with TRBD2 matching over 7 bases. With 4 bases clipped from V and 2 bases from J, the junction kept 13 bases outside the gene matches. This CDR3 spans 17 amino acids. Germline assignment: CDR1 SGHRS and CDR2 YFSETQ. The CDR3 loop reads CASSLSRGNRITDTQYF. Here the CDR3 DNA reads TGCGCCAGCAGCCTCTCGCGGGGGAATAGAATCACAGATACGCAGTATTTT.

About this clone itself: One end of the junction is discordant with germline, which a read error may explain. The genes are TRBV4-1 and TRBJ2-4; 9 nucleotides match TRBD2. The CDR3 contains 14 residues. Germline V gene lookup returns CDR1 MGHRA and CDR2 YSYEKL. The DNA of the CDR3 is TGCGCCAGCAGCCAAGATCCGGCGGGGGGGCGCCATCACTTC. Translated: CASSQDPAGGRHHF.

The chain carries TRBV18 and TRBJ2-5; TRBD2 might be the D (5 bases). The last part of the DNA fits TRBJ2-7 better; the J call may be wrong. The V gene's germline CDR1 is KGHSH and CDR2 LQKENI. CDR3 size: 17 residues. CDR3 protein: CASSPAPTRSSPYEQYF. CDR3 nucleotide sequence: TGTGCCAGCTCACCAGCCCCTACTAGATCCAGCCCCTACGAGCAGTACTTC.

Worth noting for this clone: An end of the junction differs from the germline gene, which may be a read error. The chain recombines TRBV2 with TRBJ2-7, with a tentative D call TRBD1 (6 bases). The CDR3 totals 11 residues. Germline V CDR1 and CDR2: SNHLY, FYNNEI. The CDR3 nucleotides are TGTGCCAGCAGTGAAAGTTACAGGGCTATCTTC. It specifies CASSESYRAIF.

V is TRBV5-4 and J is TRBJ2-5; D is possibly TRBD1 (7 bases). Trimming stripped 4 bases from V and 2 bases from J, with 15 bases between. In germline, CDR1 is SGHNT, CDR2 YYREEE (reference sequence). The CDR3 spans 15 residues. The CDR3 DNA sequence: TGTGCCAGCAGCGTCGTGACAGGGAGGCAAGAGACCCAGTACTTC. Translating gives CASSVVTGRQETQYF. The full variable domain, in which reference TRBV5-4 and TRBJ2-5 provide the parts outside the CDR3, is ETGVTQSPTHLIKTRGQQVTLRCSSQSGHNTVSWYQQALGQGPQFIFQYYREEENGRGNFPPRFSGLQFPNYSSELNVNALELDDSALYLCASSVVTGRQETQYFGPGTRLLVL.

V is TRBV2 and J is TRBJ2-1, with D perhaps matching TRBD1 (6 bases). Germline CDR1 SNHLY, CDR2 FYNNEI. The germline V and J ends were trimmed by 4 bases and 2 bases, with 12 bases remaining between them. This CDR3 is 15 amino acids long. The CDR3 nucleotides read TGTGCCAGCAGTGGTTTGGGGGCTCCCTACAATGAGCAGTTCTTC. Its translation is CASSGLGAPYNEQFF.

This clone was detected only a few times. The J gene is TRBJ2-1, the V gene TRBV9; possible D gene TRBD2, 6 bases. The CDR3 length is 15 residues. Trimming shortened V by 5 bases and J by 9 bases, and 21 bases separated the two germline ends. The germline V gene has CDR1 SGDLS and CDR2 YYNGEE. In DNA, the CDR3 is TGTGCCAGCAGGCCAGTGGGGGAGGAAGGGGCTGAGCAGTTCTTC. This sequence encodes CASRPVGEEGAEQFF.

CDR3 sequence (DNA): TGTGCCAGCACCCCGGGGGCAGATACGCAGTATTTT. Translating it yields CASTPGADTQYF. The chain uses TRBV6-1 and TRBJ2-3, with a weak D call TRBD2 (6 bases). V shed 7 bases and J shed 4 bases, with 9 bases lying between them. The CDR3 loop spans 12 amino acids. Germline V gene lookup returns CDR1 MNHNS and CDR2 SASEGT.

This chain joins TRBV6-5 and TRBJ2-4; 7 bases map to TRBD1. Trimming at V came to 8 bases and at J to 9 bases, leaving 10 bases not matched to a gene. The CDR3 is made up of 13 amino acids. CDR1 is MNHEY, CDR2 SVGAGI, per germline. Here the CDR3 DNA reads TGTGCCAGCCGGGGACAGCTTAAGGGCATTCAGTACTTC. Its translation: CASRGQLKGIQYF.

This chain uses TRBV6-1 with TRBJ2-3; maybe TRBD2 (5 bases). In germline, CDR1 is MNHNS, CDR2 SASEGT. Trimming cost V 2 bases and J 15 bases, with 12 bases left between them. The length of the CDR3 is 11 residues. The CDR3 reads CASSETDSAYF. The CDR3 nucleotides are TGTGCCAGCAGTGAAACGGACTCAGCTTATTTT.

The sample holds a few counts of this clone. The rearrangement links TRBV11-3 to TRBJ2-1; tentative D call: TRBD2 (6 bases). Germline V gene data show CDR1 as SGHNT and CDR2 as YENEEA. CDR3 size: 14 residues. Trimming cost V 6 bases and J 12 bases, with 21 bases left between them. CDR3 in amino acids: CASRYFGGSDGQFF. For the CDR3, the DNA is TGTGCCAGCAGATACTTCGGGGGATCGGACGGGCAGTTCTTC.

The chain employs TRBV28 and TRBJ1-5; a weak D match, TRBD1 (6 bases). CDR3 size: 14 residues. Looked up from germline, CDR1 is MDHEN and CDR2 is SYDVKM. Trimming took 5 bases from V and 6 from J, leaving 14 bases between them. The CDR3 coding sequence is TGTGCCAGCAGTCTCCAGGGGACGGTTCAGCCCCAGCATTTT. This translates into CASSLQGTVQPQHF.

The J gene is TRBJ2-5, the V gene TRBV5-1, with a tentative D call TRBD2 (6 bases). The V gene's germline CDR1 is SGHRS and CDR2 YFSETQ. V lost 4 bases, J lost 1 base, and 11 bases lay in between. The CDR3 extends over 14 amino acids. CDR3 amino acids: CASSPTSTQETQYF. Written as DNA, the CDR3 is TGCGCCAGCAGCCCAACTAGCACCCAAGAGACCCAGTACTTC.

A note on this clone: Other DNA sequences in the sample encode the same CDR3. The chain joins TRBV15 to TRBJ2-7; 11 bases are shared with TRBD1. CDR1 is LNHNV and CDR2 is YYDKDF in the germline V gene (reference sequence). The J segment lost 4 bases and the V segment lost 3 bases, leaving 8 bases of the junction unmatched. The CDR3 runs 16 residues. The CDR3 coding sequence is TGTGCCACCAGCAGGGGTGGGACAGGGGGTAATTACGAGCAGTACTTC. This codes for CATSRGGTGGNYEQYF.

This rearrangement joins TRBV28 to TRBJ1-4, with D uncertain. Per the germline V gene, CDR1 is MDHEN and CDR2 is SYDVKM. The CDR3 loop spans 12 amino acids. V dropped 2 bases and J dropped 5 bases, with 3 bases sitting between them. The chain's CDR3 is CASSLQNEKLFF. The CDR3 nucleotides read TGTGCCAGCAGTTTACAGAATGAAAAACTGTTTTTT.